Described below is a single T cell receptor beta chain sequence and its context. The sample comes from a study of blood T cell repertoires in COVID-19. Some clones are missing from TCRdb's copy, which holds only in-frame ones; the method was immunoSEQ multiplex PCR. The sample consists of fewer than 35,000 clones, around 91% of them appearing once. Germline assignment: CDR1 LGHNA and CDR2 YNFKEQ. CDR3 length: 13 residues. Germline trimming cut 6 bases from V and 8 bases from J; bases unmatched to any gene: 5. Input material: peripheral blood. The chain is built from TRBV4-2 and TRBJ1-1, with TRBD1 matching 11 bases. The source of this sequence is a man in his sixties with active COVID-19. The CDR3 DNA sequence: TGTGCCAGCAGACGGGACAGGGGGAAGGAAGCTTTCTTT. Its protein product is CASRRDRGKEAFF.